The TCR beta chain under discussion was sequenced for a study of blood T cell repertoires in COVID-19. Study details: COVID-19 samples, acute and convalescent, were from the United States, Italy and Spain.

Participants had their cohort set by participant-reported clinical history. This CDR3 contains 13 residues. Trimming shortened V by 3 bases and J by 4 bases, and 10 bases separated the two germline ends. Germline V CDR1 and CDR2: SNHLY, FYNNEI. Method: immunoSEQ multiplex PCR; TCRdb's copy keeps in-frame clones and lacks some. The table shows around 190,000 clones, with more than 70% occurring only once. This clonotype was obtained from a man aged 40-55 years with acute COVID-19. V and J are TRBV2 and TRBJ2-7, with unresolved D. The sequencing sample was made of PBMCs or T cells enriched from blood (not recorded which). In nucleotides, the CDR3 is TGTGCCAGCAGTGAGTACACACTATACGAGCAGTACTTC. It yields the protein CASSEYTLYEQYF.